Listed below are T cell receptor beta chains from one sample, sequenced in a study of T cells after yellow fever vaccination. TCRdb analysed the 5' RACE reads with MiXCR anew, one entry per CDR3 protein. The table records about 240,000 distinct CDR3 sequences, about 3.7% of them present only once. The specimen was PBMCs, collected 15 days after the yellow fever booster vaccination. The receptors originated from a man younger than 30 who received the YFV17D yellow fever vaccine. Both conserved end residues are part of each CDR3. A D gene is named only where the DNA matches it firmly. Size values are once, few and many counts, or a class for expanded clones, and some rows have none.

17,TRBD1,TRBV9,TRBJ2-2,many,TGTGCCAGCAGCGTAGCTCCCCAGGGGGCTAACACCGGGGAGCTGTTTTTT,CASSVAPQGANTGELFF
13,NA,TRBV6-1,TRBJ2-2,many,TGTGCCAGCAGTGCTCACGGGACCGGGGAGCTGTTTTTT,CASSAHGTGELFF
13,NA,TRBV29-1,TRBJ1-5,many,TGCAGCGTTGGAGGGGCGGGAAATCAGCCCCAGCATTTT,CSVGGAGNQPQHF
14,TRBD1,TRBV5-1,TRBJ2-1,many,TGCGCCAGCAGCCCGGGACAGGGTTGGAATGAGCAGTTCTTC,CASSPGQGWNEQFF
15,NA,TRBV5-1,TRBJ1-1,many,TGCGCCAGCAGCTTGGCTGGGACGGCAGATACTGAAGCTTTCTTT,CASSLAGTADTEAFF
15,NA,TRBV23-1,TRBJ2-3,many,TGCGCCAGCAGTCACCTGGGATCACTAGGAGATACGCAGTATTTT,CASSHLGSLGDTQYF
13,NA,TRBV7-6,TRBJ1-1,many,TGTGCCAGCAGCTTAAGCGACGGTACTGAAGCTTTCTTT,CASSLSDGTEAFF
13,NA,TRBV7-3,TRBJ1-1,many,TGTGCCAGCAGCGCCCTGGGGAACACTGAAGCTTTCTTT,CASSALGNTEAFF
15,NA,TRBV14,TRBJ2-1,many,TGTGCCAGCAGCCAAGATCGGGGACGGGGCCATGAGCAGTTCTTC,CASSQDRGRGHEQFF
13,NA,TRBV5-1,TRBJ2-2,many,TGCGCCAGCAAGGATCTAGAGACCGGGGAGCTGTTTTTT,CASKDLETGELFF
14,NA,TRBV28,TRBJ1-2,many,TGTGCCAGCAGATATATGGGGACACTTTATGGCTACACCTTC,CASRYMGTLYGYTF
17,TRBD2,TRBV24-1,TRBJ2-3,many,TGTGCCACCAGTGACTCGGGACTAGCGGGGGAGACCGATACGCAGTATTTT,CATSDSGLAGETDTQYF
13,NA,TRBV3-1,TRBJ1-2,many,TGTGCCAGCAGCCAAGGGCAGTACTATGGCTACACCTTC,CASSQGQYYGYTF
13,NA,TRBV12-3/TRBV12-4,TRBJ1-2,many,TGTGCCAGCAGTTTCGGCAGGGACTATGGCTACACCTTC,CASSFGRDYGYTF
15,NA,TRBV5-4,TRBJ2-3,many,TGTGCCAGCAGTCCCCGAGGGGCTAGCACAGATACGCAGTATTTT,CASSPRGASTDTQYF
15,NA,TRBV7-2,TRBJ2-5,many,TGTGCCAGCAGTCGCAGGATGGGGGGCCAAGAGACCCAGTACTTC,CASSRRMGGQETQYF
13,NA,TRBV7-9,TRBJ2-2,many,TGTGCCAGCAGCTCCCAGGTGGAGTCGGAGCTGTTTTTT,CASSSQVESELFF
14,NA,TRBV4-3,TRBJ2-7,many,TGCGCCAGCAGCCAAGATTCCAGATCCTACGAGCAGTACTTC,CASSQDSRSYEQYF
15,TRBD1,TRBV20-1,TRBJ1-5,NA,TGCAGTGCTAGTAAGGCAGGGGGAAGCAATCAGCCCCAGCATTTT,CSASKAGGSNQPQHF
17,NA,TRBV6-5,TRBJ2-2,many,TGTGCCAGCAGTTACTCGAGTACCGGGATTTACACCGGGGAGCTGTTTTTT,CASSYSSTGIYTGELFF
19,TRBD2,TRBV7-8,TRBJ2-2,many,TGTGCCAGCAGCTTAGGACTAGCGGGGGGGCTTGCGAACACCGGGGAGCTGTTTTTT,CASSLGLAGGLANTGELFF
14,TRBD2,TRBV11-2,TRBJ2-7,many,TGTGCCAGCAGCCTAGCGGGGGGTAACTACGAGCAGTACTTC,CASSLAGGNYEQYF
12,NA,TRBV7-2,TRBJ2-7,many,TGTGCCAGCAGCTTAGCCCCCTACGAGCAGTACTTC,CASSLAPYEQYF
13,NA,TRBV19,TRBJ2-4,NA,TGTGCCAGTAGTATCGGGGATTTAAACATTCAGTACTTC,CASSIGDLNIQYF
14,TRBD1,TRBV29-1,TRBJ1-4,many,TGCAGCGTCGTCCCGACAGGGACGAATGAAAAACTGTTTTTT,CSVVPTGTNEKLFF
14,NA,TRBV6-2/TRBV6-3,TRBJ2-4,many,TGTGCCAGCATCAACGGGGGCAGCACCAACATTCAGTACTTC,CASINGGSTNIQYF